The subject of this entry is one TCR beta chain. The entry originates in a study of blood T cell repertoires in COVID-19. Data came from immunoSEQ multiplex PCR; TCRdb stores just in-frame clones and leaves some out. The sample shows about 410,000 clones, roughly 91% of them seen only once. Residents of about 25 US areas, aged about 18 to 89 years, made up the participants. Cohort allocation depended upon clinical history that participants reported. Before being deemed recovered, Cohort 3 donors had two negative PCRs, clearance, or symptom resolution. The CDR3 sequence is 12 residues long. Trimming cost V 7 bases and J 4 bases; bases outside gene matches: 4. Germline-derived CDR1 and CDR2 are ENHRY and SYGVKD.

This rearrangement joins TRBV10-3 to TRBJ2-7; 7 bases line up with TRBD1. The sample was PBMCs or T cells enriched from blood (not recorded which). The clonotype comes from a young man who had recovered from COVID-19. CDR3 residues: CAITGDRYEQYF. In nucleotides, the CDR3 is TGTGCCATCACCGGGGACAGATACGAGCAGTACTTC.